Below, 16 T cell receptor beta chains from the same sample are listed, as sequenced in a study of T cell repertoires in cytomegalovirus infection. TCRdb processed the reads anew with MiXCR; each CDR3 protein has one entry. The repertoire includes some 180,000 distinct CDR3 sequences, about 18% of them detected once, and roughly 24% sits in the top ten. The source material was CD8+ T cells from PBMCs. The source is a human donor in good health (CMV status not recorded). Some clones in this sample may be carry-over from other donors' samples.

This clonotype was detected a few times. This chain connects TRBV7-6 to TRBJ2-1; 7 nucleotides line up with TRBD1. The CDR3 loop spans 12 amino acids. The germline gives CDR1 SGHVS, CDR2 FNYEAQ. V lost 5 bases and J lost 8; bases outside the gene matches: 3. The CDR3 loop is CASSPQGYEQFF. CDR3 sequence (DNA): TGTGCCAGCAGCCCACAGGGGTATGAGCAGTTCTTC. The full variable domain, its missing parts supplied by reference TRBV7-6 and TRBJ2-1, is GAGVSQSPRYKVTKRGQDVALRCDPISGHVSLYWYRQALGQGPEFLTYFNYEAQQDKSGLPNDRFSAERPEGSISTLTIQRTEQRDSAMYRCASSPQGYEQFFGPGTRLTVL.

J is TRBJ1-5 and V is TRBV7-9; no reliable D call. V was clipped by 3 bases and J by 9 bases, with 15 bases between them. This CDR3 spans 14 amino acids. Per germline, CDR1 SEHNR and CDR2 FQNEAQ (reference sequence). CDR3 region: CASSLLDGVGPQHF. The CDR3 bases are TGTGCCAGCAGCTTGCTGGACGGGGTTGGGCCCCAGCATTTT. Looking up the rest from reference TRBV7-9 and TRBJ1-5 gives the full variable domain: DTGVSQNPRHKITKRGQNVTFRCDPISEHNRLYWYRQTLGQGPEFLTYFQNEAQLEKSRLLSDRFSAERPKGSFSTLEIQRTEQGDSAMYLCASSLLDGVGPQHFGDGTRLSIL.

This clonotype was seen only once. A much larger clone lies a single base off, so this may be a read error. The chain joins TRBV7-2 to TRBJ1-6; the match to TRBD1 covers 11 bases. CDR3 length equals 17 residues. Germline V gene data show CDR1 as SGHTA and CDR2 as FQGNSA. The CDR3 loop reads CASSPDRGRSYNSSLHF. DNA for the CDR3: TGTGCCAGCAGCCCGGACAGGGGGCGCTCCTATAATTCATCCCTCCACTTT.

The CDR3 region is CASSNTQGVRAFF. In DNA form, the CDR3 reads TGTGCCAGCAGCAATACTCAGGGAGTTCGAGCTTTCTTT. The chain couples TRBV7-8 to TRBJ1-1, with a possible D match to TRBD1 (5 bases). V gave up 5 bases and J gave up 10 bases, with 17 bases separating them. CDR1 and CDR2 (germline): SGHVS, FQNEAQ. The CDR3 contains 13 residues.

This clonotype turned up a few times. This sequence joins TRBV30 and TRBJ1-2; a weak D match, TRBD1 (6 bases). V was clipped by 5 bases and J by 4 bases, with 14 bases between them. The germline CDR1 and CDR2 sequences are GTSNPN and SVGIG (reference sequence). The CDR3 has 13 residues. CDR3 DNA: TGTGCCTGGGAACAGGGAAACCTCTATGGCTACACCTTC. Protein sequence: CAWEQGNLYGYTF. The full variable domain, rest sourced from reference TRBV30 and TRBJ1-2, is SQTIHQWPATLVQPVGSPLSLECTVEGTSNPNLYWYRQAAGRGLQLLFYSVGIGQISSEVPQNLSASRPQDRQFILSSKKLLLSDSGFYLCAWEQGNLYGYTFGSGTRLTVV.

V usage is TRBV7-9 and J usage is TRBJ2-4, with TRBD1 as a possible D gene (6 bases). This CDR3 is built from 15 residues. V lost 5 bases to trimming and J lost 2 bases, with 13 bases between them. Germline CDR1 reads SEHNR; CDR2 reads FQNEAQ (reference sequence). CDR3 nucleotide sequence: TGTGCCAGCAGCCCGACAGGCTTATCCAAAAACATTCAGTACTTC. Protein product: CASSPTGLSKNIQYF.

This chain connects TRBV7-9 to TRBJ1-4, with 9 bases that match TRBD1. V trimming: 1 base; J trimming: 7 bases; junction bases outside the gene matches: 10. The CDR3 is 17 residues long. Germline V gives CDR1 SEHNR, CDR2 FQNEAQ (reference sequence). CDR3 region: CASSLEGTGTITEKLFF. The CDR3 coding sequence is TGTGCCAGCAGCTTAGAGGGGACAGGGACCATAACTGAAAAACTGTTTTTT.

The genes are TRBV20-1 and TRBJ2-3; 7 bases align to TRBD2. Germline-derived CDR1 and CDR2 are DFQATT and SNEGSKA (reference sequence). V lost 3 bases, J lost 2 bases, and 8 bases stayed unmatched. There are 15 residues in the CDR3. The CDR3 region is CSASLSGDYTDTQYF. The CDR3 region has the DNA TGCAGTGCTAGTCTCAGCGGGGACTACACAGATACGCAGTATTTT.

This chain joins TRBV7-4 and TRBJ1-6; D remains ambiguous. The CDR3 loop spans 11 amino acids. The germline gives CDR1 SGHVT, CDR2 SQSDAQ. V shed 4 bases and J shed 7 bases, with 2 bases lying between them. In nucleotides, the CDR3 is TGTGCCAGCAGCTACAATTCACCCCTCCACTTT. It translates to CASSYNSPLHF.

This clonotype was found a few times. The chain carries TRBV29-1 and TRBJ2-5; 8 bases are shared with TRBD2. V lost 5 bases to trimming and J lost 5 bases; unmatched junction nucleotides: 10. Germline values: CDR1 SQVTM, CDR2 ANQGSEA. The CDR3 spans 14 residues. The CDR3 DNA sequence: TGCAGCGTTCCCCACCGGGGGGGCGGGGAGACCCAGTACTTC. Translation: CSVPHRGGGETQYF.

The chain employs TRBV7-9 and TRBJ2-1; possible D gene TRBD1, 6 bases. CDR1 is SEHNR and CDR2 is FQNEAQ in the germline V gene (reference sequence). V was shortened by 6 bases and J by 7 bases, with 19 bases between the two germline ends. This CDR3 has 15 residues. The CDR3 DNA reads TGTGCCAGCAGTTTTCCGGGACAAATCTCGAATGAGCAGTTCTTC. Protein: CASSFPGQISNEQFF.

The chain employs TRBV27 and TRBJ1-1; the D gene is possibly TRBD1 (5 bases). Germline loops: CDR1 MNHEY, CDR2 SMNVEV (reference sequence). The length of the CDR3 is 15 residues. The ends were cut back, 5 bases at V and 1 base at J, with 14 bases in the middle. The CDR3 DNA reads as TGTGCCAGCAGTGGGCCCCTGGGACCGAACACTGAAGCTTTCTTT. It specifies CASSGPLGPNTEAFF.

This chain uses TRBV7-6 with TRBJ1-1; D might be TRBD1 (5 bases). The germline V and J ends were trimmed by 3 bases and 7 bases, with 12 bases remaining between them. The germline CDR1 and CDR2 sequences are SGHVS and FNYEAQ. The CDR3 runs to 13 residues. The CDR3 DNA follows: TGTGCCAGCAGCTTCGGGGGTACCCTTGAAGCTTTCTTT. Translating it yields CASSFGGTLEAFF. The full variable domain, in which reference TRBV7-6 and TRBJ1-1 provide the parts outside the CDR3, is GAGVSQSPRYKVTKRGQDVALRCDPISGHVSLYWYRQALGQGPEFLTYFNYEAQQDKSGLPNDRFSAERPEGSISTLTIQRTEQRDSAMYRCASSFGGTLEAFFGQGTRLTVV.

The chain couples TRBV7-2 to TRBJ2-7; TRBD2 aligns across 8 bases. Germline loops: CDR1 SGHTA, CDR2 FQGNSA. Trimming removed 1 base from V and 2 bases from J; junction bases left unmatched: 7. The CDR3 runs to 16 residues. CDR3 sequence: CASSLEGGGTTYEQYF. In DNA, the CDR3 is TGTGCCAGCAGCTTAGAGGGCGGGGGGACGACCTACGAGCAGTACTTC.

For the CDR3, the DNA is TGTGCCAGCAGCTTATCCGGGACGGATAGCAATCAGCCCCAGCATTTT. Its protein product is CASSLSGTDSNQPQHF. V is TRBV7-9 and J is TRBJ1-5, with D possibly being TRBD1 (5 bases). The CDR3 is 16 residues long. V shed 2 bases and J shed 0 bases, with 11 bases lying between them. Looked up from germline, CDR1 is SEHNR and CDR2 is FQNEAQ (reference sequence). The full variable domain, with the rest looked up from reference TRBV7-9 and TRBJ1-5, is DTGVSQNPRHKITKRGQNVTFRCDPISEHNRLYWYRQTLGQGPEFLTYFQNEAQLEKSRLLSDRFSAERPKGSFSTLEIQRTEQGDSAMYLCASSLSGTDSNQPQHFGDGTRLSIL.

J is TRBJ1-6 and V is TRBV20-1; tentatively, D is TRBD1 (5 bases). Germline lookup yields CDR1 DFQATT and CDR2 SNEGSKA (reference sequence). CDR3 size: 16 residues. The germline V and J ends were trimmed by 6 bases and 0 bases, with 15 bases remaining between them. The CDR3 sequence is CSATSGGSSYNSPLHF. DNA of the CDR3: TGCAGTGCCACCTCGGGGGGAAGCTCCTATAATTCACCCCTCCACTTT.